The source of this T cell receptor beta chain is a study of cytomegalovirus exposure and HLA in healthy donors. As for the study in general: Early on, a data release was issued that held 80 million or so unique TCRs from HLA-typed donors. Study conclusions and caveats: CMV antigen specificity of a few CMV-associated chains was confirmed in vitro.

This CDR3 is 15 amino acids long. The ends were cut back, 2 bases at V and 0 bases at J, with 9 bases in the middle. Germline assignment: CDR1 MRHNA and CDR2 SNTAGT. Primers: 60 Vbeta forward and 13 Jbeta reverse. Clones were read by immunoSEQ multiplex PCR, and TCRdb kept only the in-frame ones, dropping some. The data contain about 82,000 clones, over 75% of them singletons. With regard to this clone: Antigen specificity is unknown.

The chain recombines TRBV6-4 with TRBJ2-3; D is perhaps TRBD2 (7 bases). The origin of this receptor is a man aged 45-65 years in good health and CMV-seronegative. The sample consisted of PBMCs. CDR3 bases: TGTGCCAGCAGTGACACGGGGGGCAGCACAGATACGCAGTATTTT. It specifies CASSDTGGSTDTQYF.